These T cell receptor beta chains were read from a single sample in a study of shared clonotypes between healthy human individuals. TCRdb's copy holds only in-frame clones and misses some; the assay was immunoSEQ multiplex PCR. The table has roughly 2.5 million clones, more than 80% seen once; the top ten hold about 0.13%. The sample comprised naive CD4+ T cells sorted from blood. The receptors stem from a man younger than 35 in good health. Both conserved end residues are part of each CDR3. A D gene is named only where the DNA matches it firmly. Clone size is given for some rows only: seen once, a few or many times, or a class if the clone is expanded.

once	TRBD1	TRBV6-6	TRBJ1-1	TGTGCCAGCAAACCCGGGACAGCGAACACTGAAGCTTTCTTT	CASKPGTANTEAFF
NA	NA	TRBV18	TRBJ2-2	TGTGCCAGCTCACCAATACAATTCACCGGGGAGCTGTTTTTT	CASSPIQFTGELFF
NA	NA	TRBV18	TRBJ1-6	TGTGCCAGCTCACCTGGTTTACAGGGACAAAGTTCACCCCTCCACTTT	CASSPGLQGQSSPLHF
NA	TRBD2	TRBV7-3	TRBJ2-1	TGTGCCAGCAGCCTTAGCGGGGGGACCTACAATGAGCAGTTCTTC	CASSLSGGTYNEQFF
NA	TRBD1	TRBV27	TRBJ2-7	TGTGCCAGCAGTCCTGAGGACAGGTTCTCCTACGAGCAGTACTTC	CASSPEDRFSYEQYF
NA	TRBD2	TRBV5-1	TRBJ2-1	TGCGCCAGCAGCTTCGGGACTAGTGGATTTGAGTTCTTC	CASSFGTSGFEFF
NA	NA	TRBV10-3	TRBJ2-7	TGTGCCATCAGTGAACTAGGCAGCTCCTACGAGCAGTACTTC	CAISELGSSYEQYF
NA	NA	TRBV5-4	TRBJ2-1	TGTGCCAGCAGCTCCCAGGGCGGGGGCCTTAATGAGCAGTTCTTC	CASSSQGGGLNEQFF
NA	NA	TRBV30	TRBJ1-1	TGTGCCTGGAGTGAAGGGGCGATGAACACTGAAGCTTTCTTT	CAWSEGAMNTEAFF
NA	TRBD2	TRBV6-4	TRBJ2-7	TGTGCCAGCAGTGACCCCCCCCCGGGGGGCTCCTACGAGCAGTACTTC	CASSDPPPGGSYEQYF
NA	NA	TRBV6-1	TRBJ2-5	TGTGCCAGCAGTGATGGAGGTACCCAAGAGACCCAGTACTTC	CASSDGGTQETQYF
NA	NA	TRBV6-5	TRBJ1-2	TGTGCCAGCAGCCCCGGGACGCCGTGGGATGGCTACACCTTC	CASSPGTPWDGYTF
NA	TRBD1	TRBV11-2	TRBJ2-7	TGTGCCAGCAAATTAGAGGGACAGGGTAGTTTGATCTACGAGCAGTACTTC	CASKLEGQGSLIYEQYF